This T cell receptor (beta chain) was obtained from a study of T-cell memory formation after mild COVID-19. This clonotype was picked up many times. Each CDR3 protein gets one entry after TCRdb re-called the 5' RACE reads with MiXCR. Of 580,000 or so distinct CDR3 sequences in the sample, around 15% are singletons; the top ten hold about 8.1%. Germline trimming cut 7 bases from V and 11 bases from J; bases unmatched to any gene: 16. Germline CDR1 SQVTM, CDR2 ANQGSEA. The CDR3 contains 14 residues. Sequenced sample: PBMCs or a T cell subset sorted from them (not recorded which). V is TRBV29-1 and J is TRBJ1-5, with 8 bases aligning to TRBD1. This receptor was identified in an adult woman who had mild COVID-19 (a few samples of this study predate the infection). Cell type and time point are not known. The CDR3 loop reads CSAGAALDRAAQHF. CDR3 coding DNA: TGCAGCGCTGGTGCGGCTTTGGACAGGGCAGCCCAGCATTTT.